This T cell receptor (beta chain) was retrieved from a study of blood T cell repertoires in COVID-19. Study-wide context: Samples taken during acute and convalescent COVID-19 were collected in the United States, Italy and Spain. From T cells, B-cell-depleted T cells, or PBMCs came the material, which was cDNA or gDNA.

Original methodology: Quantification of nucleated cells was approximated via reference gene primer amplification. Produced via immunoSEQ multiplex PCR; TCRdb's table is partial and in-frame only. V, J and clone size derive from that table, while D and trimming were established from the DNA sequence. This table holds about 140,000 clones, more than 65% found once. With respect to this clone: At the DNA level, this CDR3 is encoded by other sequences in the same sample as well.

Germline V lookup: CDR1 SGDLS, CDR2 YYNGEE. V was pared by 0 bases and J by 5 bases, with 8 bases between. This CDR3 comprises 14 residues. V is TRBV9 and J is TRBJ1-4, with D possibly matching TRBD1 (6 bases). This sequence originates from a man between 60 and 75 years old with active or convalescent COVID-19. The sequenced sample consisted of peripheral blood. The CDR3 spells CASSVAGVNEKLFF. The CDR3 DNA is TGTGCCAGCAGCGTAGCAGGGGTAAATGAAAAACTGTTTTTT.